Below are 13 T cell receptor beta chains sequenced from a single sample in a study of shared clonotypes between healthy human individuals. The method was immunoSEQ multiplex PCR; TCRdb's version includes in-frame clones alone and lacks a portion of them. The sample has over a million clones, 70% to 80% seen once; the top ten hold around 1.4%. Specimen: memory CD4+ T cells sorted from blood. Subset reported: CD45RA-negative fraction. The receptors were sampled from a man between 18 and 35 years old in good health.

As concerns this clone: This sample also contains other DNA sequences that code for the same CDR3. The CDR3, as DNA: TGTGCCAGCAGCTTAACAGGGTACAATGAGCAGTTCTTC. Translated, it gives CASSLTGYNEQFF. The chain uses TRBV5-6 and TRBJ2-1; D perhaps matches TRBD1 (6 bases). The germline V and J ends were trimmed by 2 bases and 4 bases, with 7 bases remaining between them. The CDR3 consists of 13 residues. Germline CDR1 reads SGHDT; CDR2 reads YYEEEE.

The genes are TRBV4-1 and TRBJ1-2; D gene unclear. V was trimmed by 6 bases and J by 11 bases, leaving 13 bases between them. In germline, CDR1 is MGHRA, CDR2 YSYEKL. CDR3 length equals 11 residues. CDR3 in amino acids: CASRHSDRYTF. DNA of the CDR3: TGCGCCAGCAGACACAGTGATAGATACACCTTC.

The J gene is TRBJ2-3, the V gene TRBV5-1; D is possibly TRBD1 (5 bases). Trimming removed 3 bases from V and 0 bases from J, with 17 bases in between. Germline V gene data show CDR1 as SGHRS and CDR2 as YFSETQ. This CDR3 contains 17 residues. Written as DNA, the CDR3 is TGCGCCAGCAGCTCGCTCTATCAGGGCTCGAGCACAGATACGCAGTATTTT. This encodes CASSSLYQGSSTDTQYF.

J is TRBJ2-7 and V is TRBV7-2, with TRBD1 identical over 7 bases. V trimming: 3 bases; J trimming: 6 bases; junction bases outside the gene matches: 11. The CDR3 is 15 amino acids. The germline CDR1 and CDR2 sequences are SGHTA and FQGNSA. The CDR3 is CASSLAEWKGAEQYF. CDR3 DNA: TGTGCCAGCAGCTTGGCTGAATGGAAGGGGGCCGAGCAGTACTTC.

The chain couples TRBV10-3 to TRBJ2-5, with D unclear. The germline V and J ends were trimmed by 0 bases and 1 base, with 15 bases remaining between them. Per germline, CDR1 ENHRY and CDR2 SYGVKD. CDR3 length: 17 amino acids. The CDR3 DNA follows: TGTGCCATCAGTGAGTCGGCACCAAGGGCCCCCCAAGAGACCCAGTACTTC. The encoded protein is CAISESAPRAPQETQYF.

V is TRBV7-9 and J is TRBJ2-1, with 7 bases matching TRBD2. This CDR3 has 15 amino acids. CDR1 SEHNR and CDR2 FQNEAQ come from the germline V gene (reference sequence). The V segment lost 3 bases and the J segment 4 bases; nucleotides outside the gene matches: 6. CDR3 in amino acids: CASSFGTTSYNEQFF. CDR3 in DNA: TGTGCCAGCAGCTTTGGGACTACCTCATACAATGAGCAGTTCTTC.

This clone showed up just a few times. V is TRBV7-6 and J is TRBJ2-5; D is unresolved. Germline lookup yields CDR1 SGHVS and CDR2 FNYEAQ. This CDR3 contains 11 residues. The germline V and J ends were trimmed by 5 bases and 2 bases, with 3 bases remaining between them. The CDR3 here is CASSIQETQYF. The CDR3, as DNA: TGTGCCAGCAGCATACAAGAGACCCAGTACTTC. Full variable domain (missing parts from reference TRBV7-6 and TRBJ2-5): GAGVSQSPRYKVTKRGQDVALRCDPISGHVSLYWYRQALGQGPEFLTYFNYEAQQDKSGLPNDRFSAERPEGSISTLTIQRTEQRDSAMYRCASSIQETQYFGPGTRLLVL.

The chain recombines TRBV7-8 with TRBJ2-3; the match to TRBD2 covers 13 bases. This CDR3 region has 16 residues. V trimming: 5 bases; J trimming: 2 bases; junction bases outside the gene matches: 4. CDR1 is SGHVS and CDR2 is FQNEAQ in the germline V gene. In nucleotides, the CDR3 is TGTGCCAGCAGCACGGGACTAGCGGGGACCACAGATACGCAGTATTTT. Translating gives CASSTGLAGTTDTQYF.

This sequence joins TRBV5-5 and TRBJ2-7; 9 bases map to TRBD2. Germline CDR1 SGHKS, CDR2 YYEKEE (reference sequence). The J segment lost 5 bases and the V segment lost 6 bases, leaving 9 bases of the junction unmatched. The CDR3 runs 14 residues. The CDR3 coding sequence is TGTGCCAGCACCCCTCTAGCGGGAATCCACGAGCAGTACTTC. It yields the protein CASTPLAGIHEQYF.

CDR3 nucleotide sequence: TGTGCCAGCAGTTTATCGGGACAAAACTATGGCTACACCTTC. The encoded protein is CASSLSGQNYGYTF. The chain carries TRBV28 and TRBJ1-2; D possibly corresponds to TRBD1 (6 bases). Germline values: CDR1 MDHEN, CDR2 SYDVKM. This CDR3 comprises 14 residues. V was clipped by 1 base and J by 2 bases, with 8 bases between them.

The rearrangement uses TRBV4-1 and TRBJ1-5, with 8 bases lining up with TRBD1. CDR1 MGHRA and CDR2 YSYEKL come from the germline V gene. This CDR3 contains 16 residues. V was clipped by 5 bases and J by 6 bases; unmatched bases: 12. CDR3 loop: CASSSGQGFYSQPQHF. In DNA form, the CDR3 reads TGCGCCAGCAGCTCAGGACAGGGATTTTATAGTCAGCCCCAGCATTTT.

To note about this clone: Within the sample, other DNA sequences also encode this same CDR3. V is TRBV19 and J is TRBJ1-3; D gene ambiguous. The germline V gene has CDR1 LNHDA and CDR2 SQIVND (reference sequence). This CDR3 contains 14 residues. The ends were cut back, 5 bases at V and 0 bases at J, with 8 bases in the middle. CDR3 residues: CASSPGVSGNTIYF. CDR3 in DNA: TGTGCCAGTAGTCCCGGGGTCTCTGGAAACACCATATATTTT.

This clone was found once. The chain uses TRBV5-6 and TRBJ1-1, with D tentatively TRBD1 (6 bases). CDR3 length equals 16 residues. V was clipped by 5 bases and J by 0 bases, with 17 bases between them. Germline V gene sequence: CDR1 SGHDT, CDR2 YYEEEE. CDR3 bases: TGTGCCAGCAGGGACGGACAGCTTTTGATGAACACTGAAGCTTTCTTT. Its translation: CASRDGQLLMNTEAFF.